This T cell receptor beta chain comes out of a study of T cell clonotyping in hematopoietic cell transplantation. Repertoires were generated with immunoSEQ multiplex PCR, while TCRdb's copy carries only in-frame clones and drops some. The table shows tens of thousands of clones, with almost 97% occurring only once. This CDR3 spans 15 amino acids. V gave up 2 bases and J gave up 4 bases, with 9 bases separating them. Germline-derived CDR1 and CDR2 are MNHNS and SASEGT. Indicated time point: recipient sample about 28 days before transplant, after cytoreduction. This specimen was peripheral blood mononuclear cells, taken before stem cell transplant. The chain employs TRBV6-1 and TRBJ2-6; D is ambiguous. This TCR came from a woman aged 50 to 60 with acute myeloid leukemia. Some clones in this sample may be carry-over from other donors' samples. CDR3 sequence (DNA): TGTGCCAGCAGTGAACGGGTGTTCGGGGCCAACGTCCTGACTTTC. It yields the protein CASSERVFGANVLTF.